These 9 T cell receptor beta chains were all obtained from the same sample, sequenced in a study of identical twins. TCRdb reprocessed the 5' RACE reads with MiXCR, giving one entry per CDR3 protein. The sample yields hundreds of thousands of distinct CDR3 sequences, about 20% seen once. In addition, the sample was reused for a study of T cells expressing NK-cell markers.

Material: PBMCs. These receptor sequences come from a woman in her late teens or twenties in good health.

This clonotype was seen only a few times. This chain connects TRBV9 to TRBJ2-1; no definite D call. This CDR3 is 13 amino acids long. From germline, CDR1 is SGDLS and CDR2 YYNGEE. V shed 1 base and J shed 6 bases, with 8 bases lying between them. Here the CDR3 DNA reads TGTGCCAGCAGCGTACTGGAAGGCAATGAGCAGTTCTTC. This sequence encodes CASSVLEGNEQFF.

This clonotype was seen repeatedly, ten times or more. This sequence joins TRBV12-3 or TRBV12-4 and TRBJ1-1; D ambiguous. V shed 2 bases and J shed 5 bases, with 9 bases lying between them. This CDR3 region has 13 residues. The CDR3 is CASSLNGGTEAFF. CDR3 DNA sequence: TGTGCCAGCAGTTTAAATGGAGGAACTGAAGCTTTCTTT.

This clonotype was counted only a few times. The V gene is TRBV20-1, the J gene TRBJ2-5; no reliable D call. The CDR3 is 11 amino acids. V lost 4 bases and J 0 bases, leaving 3 bases between the germline ends. Germline V gene data show CDR1 as DFQATT and CDR2 as SNEGSKA (reference sequence). This chain's CDR3 is CSAINQETQYF. For the CDR3, the DNA is TGCAGTGCTATAAACCAAGAGACCCAGTACTTC.

The chain carries TRBV4-2 and TRBJ2-7; no clear D gene. The V gene's germline CDR1 is LGHNA and CDR2 YNFKEQ. This CDR3 has 14 residues. Between the trimmed V and J ends, which lost 1 base and 2 bases, there was a span of 9 bases. CDR3 in amino acids: CASSQGGGTYEQYF. The CDR3 nucleotides are TGTGCCAGCAGCCAAGGGGGTGGTACCTACGAGCAGTACTTC.

This clonotype was seen more than once but under ten times. The chain uses TRBV10-3 and TRBJ2-7; 9 nucleotides align to TRBD2. V lost 0 bases, J lost 2 bases, and 2 bases stayed unmatched. Looked up from germline, CDR1 is ENHRY and CDR2 is SYGVKD. CDR3 length: 15 amino acids. The CDR3 DNA reads TGTGCCATCAGTGAGTCGTGGACTAGCGCCTACGAGCAGTACTTC. It translates to CAISESWTSAYEQYF.

The chain couples TRBV29-1 to TRBJ2-7; 9 positions agree with TRBD1. The CDR3 extends over 12 amino acids. Germline trimming cut 6 bases from V and 5 bases from J; bases unmatched to any gene: 5. In germline, CDR1 is SQVTM, CDR2 ANQGSEA. CDR3: CSVTGQGNEQYF. For the CDR3, the DNA is TGCAGCGTCACGGGACAGGGCAACGAGCAGTACTTC.

This clonotype showed up just a few times. The V call is TRBV10-3, the J call TRBJ2-3; D tentatively fits TRBD1 or TRBD2 (5 bases each). Trimming left V 8 bases short and J 5 bases short, with 11 bases between. Germline assignment: CDR1 ENHRY and CDR2 SYGVKD. There are 12 residues in the CDR3. The CDR3 sequence is CAIDGAGDTQYF. The CDR3 DNA reads as TGTGCCATCGATGGGGCGGGAGATACGCAGTATTTT.

This rearrangement joins TRBV5-6 to TRBJ2-7; D gene ambiguous. Trimming stripped 2 bases from V and 8 bases from J, with 20 bases between. This CDR3 has 15 residues. Germline CDR1 SGHDT, CDR2 YYEEEE. The DNA for the CDR3 is TGTGCCAGCAGCTTAGGAAGGACGGGTTCTCGGAAGCAGTACTTC. It codes for CASSLGRTGSRKQYF.

This chain uses TRBV6-5 with TRBJ1-6; D might be TRBD1 (5 bases). Trimming removed 0 bases at V and 7 bases at J, with 13 bases between. The CDR3 extends over 16 amino acids. Per germline, CDR1 MNHEY and CDR2 SVGAGI. CDR3 amino acids: CASSYSQGLSNSPLHF. The CDR3 bases are TGTGCCAGCAGTTACTCCCAGGGTTTATCGAATTCACCCCTCCACTTT.